A selection of T cell receptor beta chains follows, all from one sample in a study of T cell responses to AZD1222 COVID-19 vaccine. Libraries were prepared by immunoSEQ multiplex PCR; TCRdb keeps only in-frame clonotypes and omits some of them. Among approximately 90,000 clones listed, over 70% were seen once. Specimen: peripheral blood, collected on day 0 of AZD1222 vaccination. The receptors were gathered from an adult in good health. Each CDR3 is given with its conserved first and last residue. Size tells how often a clone was seen (once, few, many) or the class of an expanded clone, and some rows leave it out.

J gene | V gene | clone size | CDR3 protein
TRBJ2-2 | TRBV27 | NA | CASSRRTGRNTGELFF
TRBJ1-1 | TRBV5-1 | NA | CASSSRDRVTEAFF
TRBJ2-3 | TRBV5-1 | NA | CASSLGGTFPDTQYF
TRBJ2-5 | TRBV5-1 | NA | CASSLGPLTSRETQYF
TRBJ1-3 | TRBV24-1 | NA | CATSDTRSSGNTIYF
TRBJ2-3 | TRBV5-1 | NA | CASSLVATSVVTDTQYF
TRBJ2-1 | TRBV10-1 | NA | CASSDWTSGKDEQFF
TRBJ1-6 | TRBV2 | NA | CASSGRGTWNSPLHF
TRBJ1-3 | TRBV19 | NA | CASSIGQSSGNTIYF
TRBJ2-6 | TRBV4-1 | once | CASSQGQFSSGANVLTF
TRBJ2-7 | TRBV5-1 | NA | CASSYRTGYEQYF
TRBJ2-2 | TRBV5-1 | NA | CASSLGRVWTGELFF
TRBJ1-1 | TRBV28 | NA | CGTGTVYGTEAFF
TRBJ2-1 | TRBV19 | NA | CASSISGGSGYEQFF
TRBJ1-1 | TRBV27 | NA | CASSWGTEAFF
TRBJ2-7 | TRBV3-1/TRBV3-2 | NA | CASSRGTSTYEQYF
TRBJ2-5 | TRBV2 | NA | CASSEALSMVQYF
TRBJ1-6 | TRBV6-5 | once | CASSYNQNYNSPLHF
TRBJ2-1 | TRBV5-4 | NA | CASTPGISHLNNEQFF
TRBJ2-1 | TRBV7-9 | once | CASSLKNGGRSYNEQFF